This TCR beta chain appears in the sequencing data of a study of shared clonotypes between healthy human individuals. Study context: The cohort had two women and three men, ages 18 to 49. General study findings and limits: Roughly 4.6% of naive CD4 clonotypes were common to several donors.

Several immunoSEQ 96-well plates shared each subset's DNA, each plate a replicate. TCRdb's copy holds only in-frame clones and misses some; the assay was immunoSEQ multiplex PCR. The sample consists of 2 million to 2.5 million clones, 90% to 97% of them appearing once. Trimming removed 6 bases at V and 5 bases at J, with 14 bases between. CDR1 and CDR2 from the germline V gene are SGHRS and YFSETQ. The CDR3 loop spans 13 amino acids. Comments on this clone: Its specificity is not known.

The sample was naive CD4+ T cells sorted from blood. Documented subset: CD45RA+ positively selected. This TCR came from a man between 18 and 29 years old in good health. V and J are TRBV5-1 and TRBJ2-5, with D maybe TRBD2 (5 bases). CDR3 coding DNA: TGCGCCAGCACCCCAGCGGCTCTCGAGACCCAGTACTTC. This translates into CASTPAALETQYF.